This TCR beta chain is drawn from a study of regulatory T cells in long-lasting Graves disease. Study-wide context: By definition, persistent Graves' disease involved antithyroid drugs for over 5 years alongside positive TSH receptor antibodies. Study outcomes and limitations: Persistent cases of Graves' showed reduced TCR diversity relative to newly diagnosed patients. Segments TRBV28, TRBJ1-2 and TRBJ2-5 showed preferential usage in persistent disease.

This CDR3 contains 17 residues. J lost 5 bases, V lost 4 bases, and 13 bases had no gene match. Germline V gene lookup returns CDR1 MGHDK and CDR2 SYGVNS. A remark on this clonotype: Its antigen is unknown.

Combining iRepertoire HTBI primers with Arm-PCR of CDR3 regions, the authors built TCR beta libraries. TCRdb passed the multiplex PCR reads through MiXCR, listing each CDR3 protein once. The sample holds roughly 700,000 distinct CDR3 sequences, approximately 29% seen once. The time point is: persistent/refractory GD, antithyroid drugs over 5 years with positive TRAb. Following extraction of RNA from PBMCs, that RNA was used to make the TCR library. The source is a female donor with Graves disease. The sequences come from peripheral blood mononuclear cells (PBMCs), collected when the disease was refractory, from a patient treated with antithyroid drugs. This sequence joins TRBV25-1 and TRBJ2-5, with 10 positions matching TRBD2. CDR3: CASSGQTPGLASETQYF. In nucleotides, the CDR3 is TGTGCCAGCAGTGGACAGACTCCGGGACTAGCGTCGGAGACCCAGTACTTC.